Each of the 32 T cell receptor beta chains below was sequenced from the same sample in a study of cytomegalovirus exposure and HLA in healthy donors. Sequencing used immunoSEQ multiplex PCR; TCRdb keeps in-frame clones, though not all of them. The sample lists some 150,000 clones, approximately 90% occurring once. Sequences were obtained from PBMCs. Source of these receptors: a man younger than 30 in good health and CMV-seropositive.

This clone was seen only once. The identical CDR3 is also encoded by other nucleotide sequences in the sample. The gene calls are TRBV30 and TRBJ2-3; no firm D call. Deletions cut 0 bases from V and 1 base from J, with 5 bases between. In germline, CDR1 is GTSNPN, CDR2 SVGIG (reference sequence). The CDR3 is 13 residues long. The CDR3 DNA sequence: TGTGCCTGGAGTGTGGGCGGCACAGATACGCAGTATTTT. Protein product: CAWSVGGTDTQYF.

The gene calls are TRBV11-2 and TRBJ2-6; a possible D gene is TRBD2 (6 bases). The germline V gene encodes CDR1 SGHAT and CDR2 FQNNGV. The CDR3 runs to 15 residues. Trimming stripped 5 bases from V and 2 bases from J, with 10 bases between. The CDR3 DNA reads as TGTGCCAGCAGCAACCGACTAGCTGGGGCCAACGTCCTGACTTTC. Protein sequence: CASSNRLAGANVLTF. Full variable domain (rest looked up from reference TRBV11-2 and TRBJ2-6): EAGVAQSPRYKIIEKRQSVAFWCNPISGHATLYWYQQILGQGPKLLIQFQNNGVVDDSQLPKDRFSAERLKGVDSTLKIQPAKLEDSAVYLCASSNRLAGANVLTFGAGSRLTVL.

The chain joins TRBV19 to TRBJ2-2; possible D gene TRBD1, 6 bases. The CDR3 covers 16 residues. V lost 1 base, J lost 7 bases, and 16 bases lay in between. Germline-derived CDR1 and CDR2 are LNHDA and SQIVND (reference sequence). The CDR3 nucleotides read TGTGCCAGTAGTATAGGGGTTCAGGGGCGCGGCGGGGAGCTGTTTTTT. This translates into CASSIGVQGRGGELFF.

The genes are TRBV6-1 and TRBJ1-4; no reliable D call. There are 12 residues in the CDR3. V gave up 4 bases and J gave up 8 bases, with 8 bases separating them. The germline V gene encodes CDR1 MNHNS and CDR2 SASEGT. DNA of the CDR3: TGTGCCAGCAGTGGCAACAGAGAAAAACTGTTTTTT. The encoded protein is CASSGNREKLFF.

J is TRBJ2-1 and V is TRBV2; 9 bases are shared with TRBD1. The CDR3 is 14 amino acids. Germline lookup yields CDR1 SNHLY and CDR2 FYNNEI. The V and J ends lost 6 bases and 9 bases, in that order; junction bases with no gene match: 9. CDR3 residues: CASRGQGGTGEQFF. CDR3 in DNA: TGTGCCAGCAGGGGACAGGGAGGTACGGGTGAGCAGTTCTTC.

Here the CDR3 DNA reads TGTGCCATCAGTGTGCCGGGACAGGGAATCTACGAGCAGTACTTC. As protein: CAISVPGQGIYEQYF. The rearrangement links TRBV10-3 to TRBJ2-7, with 9 positions matching TRBD1. The length of the CDR3 is 15 residues. V was pared by 4 bases and J by 3 bases, with 7 bases of the junction left unmatched. The germline CDR1 and CDR2 sequences are ENHRY and SYGVKD.

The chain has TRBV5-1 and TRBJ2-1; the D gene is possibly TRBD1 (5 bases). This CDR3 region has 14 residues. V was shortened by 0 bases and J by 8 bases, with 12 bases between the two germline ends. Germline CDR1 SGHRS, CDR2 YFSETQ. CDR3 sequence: CASSLDGAVDEQFF. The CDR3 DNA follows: TGCGCCAGCAGCTTGGATGGGGCGGTGGATGAGCAGTTCTTC.

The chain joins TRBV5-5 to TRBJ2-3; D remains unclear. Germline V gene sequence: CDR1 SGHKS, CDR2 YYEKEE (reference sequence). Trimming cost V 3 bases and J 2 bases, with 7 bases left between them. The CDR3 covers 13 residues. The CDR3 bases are TGTGCCAGCAGCTACGGTGACACAGATACGCAGTATTTT. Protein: CASSYGDTDTQYF.

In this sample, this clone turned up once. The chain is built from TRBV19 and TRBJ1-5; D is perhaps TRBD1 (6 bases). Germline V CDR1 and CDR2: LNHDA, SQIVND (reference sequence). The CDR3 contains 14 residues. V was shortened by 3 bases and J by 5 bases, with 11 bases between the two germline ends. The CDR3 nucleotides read TGTGCCAGTAGTATGAAGGCAGGGGATCAGCCCCAGCATTTT. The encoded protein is CASSMKAGDQPQHF.

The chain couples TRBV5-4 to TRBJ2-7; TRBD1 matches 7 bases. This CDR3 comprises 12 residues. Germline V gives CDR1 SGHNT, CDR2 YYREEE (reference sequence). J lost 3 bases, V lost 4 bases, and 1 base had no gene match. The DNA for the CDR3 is TGTGCCAGCAGCGGACAGGACTACGAGCAGTACTTC. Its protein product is CASSGQDYEQYF.

CDR3 in amino acids: CASSQRTLGTQYF. The CDR3, as DNA: TGTGCCAGCAGCCAGCGGACTCTGGGGACCCAGTACTTC. The chain links TRBV4-2 to TRBJ2-5; a possible D gene is TRBD2 (5 bases). This CDR3 is built from 13 residues. In germline, CDR1 is LGHNA, CDR2 YNFKEQ. V lost 3 bases and J 7 bases, leaving 12 bases between the germline ends.

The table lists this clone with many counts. CDR3: CASSPGTGTSTSEQYF. Here the CDR3 DNA reads TGTGCCAGCAGCCCTGGAACCGGGACTAGCACTTCCGAGCAGTACTTC. The rearrangement uses TRBV7-9 and TRBJ2-7; TRBD2 aligns across 9 bases. The V and J ends lost 5 bases and 6 bases, in that order; junction bases with no gene match: 14. Germline V gives CDR1 SEHNR, CDR2 FQNEAQ (reference sequence). CDR3 length equals 16 residues.

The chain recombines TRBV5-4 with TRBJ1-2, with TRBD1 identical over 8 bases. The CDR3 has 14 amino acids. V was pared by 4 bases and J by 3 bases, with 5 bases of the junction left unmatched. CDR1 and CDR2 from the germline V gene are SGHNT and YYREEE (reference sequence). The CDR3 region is CASSTLDRDYGYTF. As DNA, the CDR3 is TGTGCCAGCAGCACCTTGGACAGGGACTATGGCTACACCTTC.

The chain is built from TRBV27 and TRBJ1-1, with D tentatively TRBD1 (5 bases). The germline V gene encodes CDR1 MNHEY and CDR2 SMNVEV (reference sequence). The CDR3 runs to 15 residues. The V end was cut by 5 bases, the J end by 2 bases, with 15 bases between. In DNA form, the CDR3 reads TGTGCCAGCAGTCCGGGGACTCTTGGCAACACTGAAGCTTTCTTT. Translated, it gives CASSPGTLGNTEAFF.

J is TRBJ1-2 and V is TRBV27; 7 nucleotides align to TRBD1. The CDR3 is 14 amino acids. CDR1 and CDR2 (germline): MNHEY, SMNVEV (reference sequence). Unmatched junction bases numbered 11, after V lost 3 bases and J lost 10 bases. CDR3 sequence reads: CASSFGSAGGNYTF. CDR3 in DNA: TGTGCCAGCAGTTTCGGGTCGGCAGGGGGAAACTACACCTTC.

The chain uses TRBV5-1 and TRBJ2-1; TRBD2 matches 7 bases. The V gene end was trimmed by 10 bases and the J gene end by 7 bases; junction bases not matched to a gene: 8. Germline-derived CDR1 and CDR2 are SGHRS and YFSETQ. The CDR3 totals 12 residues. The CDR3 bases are TGCGCCTCTTCCTGGCGGGGGAATGAGCAGTTCTTC. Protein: CASSWRGNEQFF.

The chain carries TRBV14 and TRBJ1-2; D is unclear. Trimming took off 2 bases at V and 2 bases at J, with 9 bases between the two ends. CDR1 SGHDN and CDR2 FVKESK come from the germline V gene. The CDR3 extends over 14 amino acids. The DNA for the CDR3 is TGTGCCAGCAGCCAAAAGGTAGCGAACTATGGCTACACCTTC. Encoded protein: CASSQKVANYGYTF.

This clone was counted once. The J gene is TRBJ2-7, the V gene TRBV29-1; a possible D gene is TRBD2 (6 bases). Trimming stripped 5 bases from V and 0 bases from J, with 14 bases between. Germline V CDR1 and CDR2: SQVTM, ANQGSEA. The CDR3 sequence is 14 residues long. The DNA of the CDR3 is TGCAGCGTTCTATTTAGCGGCTCCTCCTACGAGCAGTACTTC. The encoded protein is CSVLFSGSSYEQYF.

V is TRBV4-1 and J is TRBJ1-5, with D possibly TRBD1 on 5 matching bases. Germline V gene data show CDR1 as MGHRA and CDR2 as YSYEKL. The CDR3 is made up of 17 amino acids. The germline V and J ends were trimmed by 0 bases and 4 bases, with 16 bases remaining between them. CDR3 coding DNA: TGCGCCAGCAGCCAAGATGGCACAACCTCAGGGAATCAGCCCCAGCATTTT. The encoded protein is CASSQDGTTSGNQPQHF.

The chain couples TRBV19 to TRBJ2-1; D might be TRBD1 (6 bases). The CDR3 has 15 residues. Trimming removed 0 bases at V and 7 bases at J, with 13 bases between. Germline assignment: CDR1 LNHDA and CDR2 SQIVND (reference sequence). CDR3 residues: CASSIDHRTVNEQFF. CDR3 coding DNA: TGTGCCAGTAGTATAGATCATAGGACAGTAAATGAGCAGTTCTTC. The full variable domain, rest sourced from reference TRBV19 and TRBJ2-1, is DGGITQSPKYLFRKEGQNVTLSCEQNLNHDAMYWYRQDPGQGLRLIYYSQIVNDFQKGDIAEGYSVSREKKESFPLTVTSAQKNPTAFYLCASSIDHRTVNEQFFGPGTRLTVL.

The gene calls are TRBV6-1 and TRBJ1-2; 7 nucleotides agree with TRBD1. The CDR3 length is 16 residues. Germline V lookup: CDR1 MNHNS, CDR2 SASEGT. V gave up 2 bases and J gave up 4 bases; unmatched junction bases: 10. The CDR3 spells CASSEHPGTAIYGYTF. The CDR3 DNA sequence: TGTGCCAGCAGTGAACATCCCGGGACAGCAATCTATGGCTACACCTTC.

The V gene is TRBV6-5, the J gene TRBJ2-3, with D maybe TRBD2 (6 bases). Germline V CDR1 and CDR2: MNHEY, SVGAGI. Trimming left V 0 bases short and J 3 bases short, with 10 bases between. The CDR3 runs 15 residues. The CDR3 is CASSYSTGETDTQYF. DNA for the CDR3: TGTGCCAGCAGTTACTCGACGGGAGAGACAGATACGCAGTATTTT.

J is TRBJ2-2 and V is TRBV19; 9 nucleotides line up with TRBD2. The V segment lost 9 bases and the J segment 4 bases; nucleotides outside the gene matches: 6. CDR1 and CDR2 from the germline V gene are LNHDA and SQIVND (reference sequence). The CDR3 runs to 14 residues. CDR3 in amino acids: CASQTSGFTGELFF. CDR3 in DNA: TGTGCCAGCCAGACTAGCGGATTCACCGGGGAGCTGTTTTTT.

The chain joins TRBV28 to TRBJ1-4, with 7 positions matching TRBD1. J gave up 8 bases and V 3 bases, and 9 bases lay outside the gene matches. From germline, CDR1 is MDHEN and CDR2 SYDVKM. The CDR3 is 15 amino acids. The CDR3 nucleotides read TGTGCCAGCAGTTTGGAGGACAGGTTGGACGAAAAACTGTTTTTT. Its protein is CASSLEDRLDEKLFF.

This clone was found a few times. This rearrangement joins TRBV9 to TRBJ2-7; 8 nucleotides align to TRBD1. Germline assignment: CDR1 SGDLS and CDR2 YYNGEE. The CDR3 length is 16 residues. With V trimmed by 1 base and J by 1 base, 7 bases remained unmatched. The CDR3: CASSVQGAGPSYEQYF. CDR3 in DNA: TGTGCCAGCAGCGTACAGGGGGCGGGACCTTCCTACGAGCAGTACTTC.

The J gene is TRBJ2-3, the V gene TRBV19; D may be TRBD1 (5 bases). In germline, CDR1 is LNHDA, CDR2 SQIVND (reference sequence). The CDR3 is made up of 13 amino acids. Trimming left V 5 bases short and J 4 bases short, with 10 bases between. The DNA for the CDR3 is TGTGCCAGTAGTTCTCAGGGTTCAGATACGCAGTATTTT. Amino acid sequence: CASSSQGSDTQYF.

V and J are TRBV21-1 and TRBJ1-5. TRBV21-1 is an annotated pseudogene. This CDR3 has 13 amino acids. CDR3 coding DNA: TGTGCCAGCAGCGGCCGGGTTGTCCAGCCCCAGCATTTT. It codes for CASSGRVVQPQHF.

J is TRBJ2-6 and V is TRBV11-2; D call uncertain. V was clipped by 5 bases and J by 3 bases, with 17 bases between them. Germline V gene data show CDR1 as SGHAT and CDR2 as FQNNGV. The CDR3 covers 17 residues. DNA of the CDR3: TGTGCCAGCAGCCAAGCGACGCAGACTTTTGGGGCCAACGTCCTGACTTTC. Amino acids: CASSQATQTFGANVLTF.

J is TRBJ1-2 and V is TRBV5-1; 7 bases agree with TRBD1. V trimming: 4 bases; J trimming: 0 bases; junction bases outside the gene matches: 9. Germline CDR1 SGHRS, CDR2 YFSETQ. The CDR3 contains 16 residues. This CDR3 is CASSLFPGQPNYGYTF. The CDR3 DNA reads TGCGCCAGCAGCCTATTCCCGGGACAGCCTAACTATGGCTACACCTTC.

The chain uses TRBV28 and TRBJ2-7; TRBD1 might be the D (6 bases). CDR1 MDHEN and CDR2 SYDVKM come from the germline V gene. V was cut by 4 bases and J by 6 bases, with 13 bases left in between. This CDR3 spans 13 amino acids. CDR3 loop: CASSYRVNREQYF. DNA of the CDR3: TGTGCCAGCAGTTACAGGGTAAATCGCGAGCAGTACTTC.

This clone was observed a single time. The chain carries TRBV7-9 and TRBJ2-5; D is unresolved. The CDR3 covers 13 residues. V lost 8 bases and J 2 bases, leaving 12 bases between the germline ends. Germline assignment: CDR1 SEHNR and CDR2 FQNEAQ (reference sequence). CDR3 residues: CASERSLQETQYF. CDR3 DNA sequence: TGTGCCAGCGAAAGGAGCCTGCAAGAGACCCAGTACTTC.

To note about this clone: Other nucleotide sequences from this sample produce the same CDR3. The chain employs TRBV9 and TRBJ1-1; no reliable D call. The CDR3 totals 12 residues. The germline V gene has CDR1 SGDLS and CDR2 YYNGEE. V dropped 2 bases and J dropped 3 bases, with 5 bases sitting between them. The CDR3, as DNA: TGTGCCAGCAGCGTCGGGGACACTGAAGCTTTCTTT. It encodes CASSVGDTEAFF.